This T cell receptor beta chain emerged from a study of cytotoxic CD8 clonotypes in ibrutinib-treated CLL. Study context: The taking of response samples occurred after a median approximately twelve months of treatment, with a range of 6 to 36.

Notes on this clone: What it recognizes is unknown.

Only in-frame clones appear in the TCRdb table, and some are missing; sequencing was by immunoSEQ multiplex PCR. This table has roughly 250,000 clones, 70% appearing once. General study results and limits: Clonality increased at ibrutinib response, then returned toward baseline at progression. Sampling times (in sustained-remission versus progressing patients) were not the same. Public clonotypes showed up rarely, and on treatment they shrank or held steady.

This CDR3 comprises 14 residues. Trimming pared 5 bases from V and 4 bases from J, leaving 14 bases between. Per germline, CDR1 MDHEN and CDR2 SYDVKM. This sample comprised PBMCs, obtained after 24 months of ibrutinib treatment. The chain is built from TRBV28 and TRBJ1-1; D not resolved. The TCR comes from a human donor with chronic lymphocytic leukemia. CDR3 coding DNA: TGTGCCAGCAGTCCCCTGAAGCGATCCACTGAAGCTTTCTTT. As protein: CASSPLKRSTEAFF.